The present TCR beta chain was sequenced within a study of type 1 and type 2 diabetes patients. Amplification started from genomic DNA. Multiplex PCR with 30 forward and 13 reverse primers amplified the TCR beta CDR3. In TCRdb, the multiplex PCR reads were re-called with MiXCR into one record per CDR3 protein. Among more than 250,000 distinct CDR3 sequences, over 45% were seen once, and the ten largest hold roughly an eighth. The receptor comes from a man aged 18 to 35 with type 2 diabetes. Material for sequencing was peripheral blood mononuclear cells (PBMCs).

The CDR3 DNA sequence: TGTGCCAGTAGCGCCGACAGGTACGCCTACGAGCAGTACTTC. As protein: CASSADRYAYEQYF. The V call is TRBV19, the J call TRBJ2-7, with D perhaps matching TRBD1 (6 bases). Germline V gene lookup returns CDR1 LNHDA and CDR2 SQIVND (reference sequence). V was shortened by 6 bases and J by 2 bases, with 14 bases between the two germline ends. CDR3 length: 14 amino acids.